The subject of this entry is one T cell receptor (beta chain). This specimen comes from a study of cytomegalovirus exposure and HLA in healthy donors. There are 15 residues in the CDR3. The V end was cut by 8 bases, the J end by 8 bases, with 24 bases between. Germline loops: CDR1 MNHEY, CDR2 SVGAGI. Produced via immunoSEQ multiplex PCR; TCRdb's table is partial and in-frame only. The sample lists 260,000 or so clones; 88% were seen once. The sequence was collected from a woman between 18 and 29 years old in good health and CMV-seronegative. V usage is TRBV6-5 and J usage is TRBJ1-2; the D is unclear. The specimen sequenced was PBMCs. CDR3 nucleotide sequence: TGTGCCAGCTGCGACCCTCATGGCGGGTTGAACGGCTACACCTTC. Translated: CASCDPHGGLNGYTF.